This TCR beta chain stems from a study of shared clonotypes between healthy human individuals. Only CD45RO-negative cells positively selected for CCR7 counted as naive CD8 cells, so terminally differentiated effector memory CD45RA+ cells were excluded. With respect to this clone: No antigen is known for it.

The data were produced by immunoSEQ multiplex PCR, yet TCRdb's version contains in-frame clones alone and is incomplete. This table holds just over 2,000,000 clones, roughly 94% found once. Notes on the study in general: The sharing of around 5% of naive CD4 clonotypes was seen across a few donors.

Per germline, CDR1 MDHEN and CDR2 SYDVKM. V gave up 7 bases and J gave up 3 bases; unmatched junction bases: 17. This CDR3 has 18 residues. The receptor's source is a man aged 18 to 30 in good health. The V and J genes are TRBV28 and TRBJ2-7; 11 nucleotides match TRBD1. Sequencing input: naive CD8+ T cells sorted from blood. The CDR3 is CASTKWGQGVPSIYEQYF. CDR3 DNA sequence: TGTGCCAGCACCAAGTGGGGACAGGGGGTCCCCTCGATCTACGAGCAGTACTTC.